The present TCR beta chain was sequenced within a study of blood T cell repertoires in COVID-19. The method was immunoSEQ multiplex PCR; TCRdb's version includes in-frame clones alone and lacks a portion of them. Altogether more than 45,000 clones are present, roughly 87% being singletons, with the ten largest covering more than 15%. Germline CDR1 reads ENHRY; CDR2 reads SYGVKD. Trimming removed 5 bases from V and 5 bases from J; junction bases left unmatched: 7. The CDR3 is 15 residues long. The rearrangement links TRBV10-3 to TRBJ2-7; 12 bases fit TRBD1. The clonotype was recovered from a human donor with active COVID-19. The donor label of this sample is uncertain. Input material: peripheral blood. The CDR3 coding sequence is TGTGCCATCAGTCCGGCCGGGACAGGGGGCCACGAGCAGTACTTC. The encoded protein is CAISPAGTGGHEQYF.